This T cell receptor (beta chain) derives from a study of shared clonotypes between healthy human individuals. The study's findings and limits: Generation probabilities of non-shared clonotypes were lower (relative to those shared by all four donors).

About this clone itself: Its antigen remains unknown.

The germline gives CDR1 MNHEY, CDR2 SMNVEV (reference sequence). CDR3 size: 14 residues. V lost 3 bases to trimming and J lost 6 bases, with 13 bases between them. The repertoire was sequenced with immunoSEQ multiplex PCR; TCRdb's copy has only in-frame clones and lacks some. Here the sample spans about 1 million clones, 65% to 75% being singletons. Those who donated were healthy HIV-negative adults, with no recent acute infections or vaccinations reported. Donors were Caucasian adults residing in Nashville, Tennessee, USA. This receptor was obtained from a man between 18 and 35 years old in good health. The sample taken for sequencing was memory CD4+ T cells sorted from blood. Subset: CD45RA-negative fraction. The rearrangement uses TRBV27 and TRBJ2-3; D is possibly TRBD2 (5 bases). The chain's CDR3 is CASSLALALDTQYF. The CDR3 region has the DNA TGTGCCAGCAGTTTGGCCCTAGCCCTTGATACGCAGTATTTT.